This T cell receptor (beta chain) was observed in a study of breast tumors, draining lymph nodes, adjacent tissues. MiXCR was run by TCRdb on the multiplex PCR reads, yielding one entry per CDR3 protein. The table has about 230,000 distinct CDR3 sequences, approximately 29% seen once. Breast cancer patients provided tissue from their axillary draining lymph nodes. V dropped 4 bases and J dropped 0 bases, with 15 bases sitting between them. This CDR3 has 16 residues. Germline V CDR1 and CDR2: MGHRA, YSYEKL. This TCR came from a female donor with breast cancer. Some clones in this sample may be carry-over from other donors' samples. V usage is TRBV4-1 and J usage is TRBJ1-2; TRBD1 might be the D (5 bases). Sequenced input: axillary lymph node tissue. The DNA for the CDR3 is TGCGCCAGCAGCCCGGGACTAGCGGGAGCTAACTATGGCTACACCTTC. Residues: CASSPGLAGANYGYTF.